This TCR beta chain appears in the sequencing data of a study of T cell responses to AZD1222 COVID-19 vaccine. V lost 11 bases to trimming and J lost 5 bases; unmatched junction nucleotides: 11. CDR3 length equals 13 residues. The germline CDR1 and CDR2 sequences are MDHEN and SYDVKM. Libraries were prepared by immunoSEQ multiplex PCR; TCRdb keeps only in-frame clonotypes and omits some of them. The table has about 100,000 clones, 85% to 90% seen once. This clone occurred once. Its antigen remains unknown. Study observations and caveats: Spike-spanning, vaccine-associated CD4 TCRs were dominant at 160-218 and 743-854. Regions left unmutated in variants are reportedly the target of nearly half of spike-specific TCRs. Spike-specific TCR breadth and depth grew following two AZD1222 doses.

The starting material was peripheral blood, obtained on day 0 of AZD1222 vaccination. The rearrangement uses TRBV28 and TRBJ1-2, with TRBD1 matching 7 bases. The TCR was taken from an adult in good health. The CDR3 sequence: CASEYRGRYGYTF. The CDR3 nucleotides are TGTGCCTCGGAATACAGGGGAAGGTATGGCTACACCTTC.